Following are 6 T cell receptor beta chains from one sample sequenced in a study of cytomegalovirus exposure and HLA in healthy donors. The table came from immunoSEQ multiplex PCR; TCRdb's copy has only in-frame clones and leaves some out. In the table there are over 250,000 clones, 80% to 90% of which are singletons. The sample taken for sequencing was PBMCs. These receptors came from a woman aged 18-35 years in good health and CMV-seronegative.

The chain employs TRBV30 and TRBJ1-1; the D is unclear. The CDR3 runs to 15 residues. V lost 5 bases and J 3 bases, leaving 19 bases between the germline ends. Germline V CDR1 and CDR2: GTSNPN, SVGIG (reference sequence). The CDR3 sequence is CAWSGVRDSYTEAFF. DNA for the CDR3: TGTGCCTGGTCCGGGGTCCGTGATTCTTACACTGAAGCTTTCTTT.

J is TRBJ2-7 and V is TRBV6-5; D call uncertain. The CDR3 length is 15 residues. From germline, CDR1 is MNHEY and CDR2 SVGAGI. V lost 2 bases to trimming and J lost 0 bases, with 11 bases between them. This chain's CDR3 is CASSYSEESSYEQYF. CDR3 coding DNA: TGTGCCAGCAGTTACAGTGAGGAGAGCTCCTACGAGCAGTACTTC.

The J gene is TRBJ1-2, the V gene TRBV11-2; D is perhaps TRBD1 (5 bases). The CDR3 is 13 amino acids. The V gene's germline CDR1 is SGHAT and CDR2 FQNNGV. The V and J ends lost 2 bases and 5 bases respectively, with 9 bases between them. Here the CDR3 DNA reads TGTGCCAGCAGCTTACCTGGGGGGTATGGCTACACCTTC. Translation gives CASSLPGGYGYTF.

This sequence joins TRBV19 and TRBJ1-5; tentative D call: TRBD1 (6 bases). Germline lookup yields CDR1 LNHDA and CDR2 SQIVND (reference sequence). CDR3 length equals 14 residues. Trimming removed 3 bases at V and 5 bases at J, with 11 bases between. CDR3 sequence reads: CASSIRPGDQPQHF. For the CDR3, the DNA is TGTGCCAGTAGTATTAGGCCAGGGGATCAGCCCCAGCATTTT.

The sample holds a few counts of this clone. The chain links TRBV4-1 to TRBJ2-2; tentatively, D is TRBD1 (6 bases). Germline assignment: CDR1 MGHRA and CDR2 YSYEKL. Trimming pared 1 base from V and 9 bases from J, leaving 15 bases between. This CDR3 is 15 amino acids long. Written as DNA, the CDR3 is TGCGCCAGCAGCCAAGTTGCAGGGGAAGCTAGGGAGCTGTTTTTT. Translating it yields CASSQVAGEARELFF.

The chain links TRBV6-5 to TRBJ2-1; 9 nucleotides align to TRBD2. The CDR3 spans 16 residues. Germline V lookup: CDR1 MNHEY, CDR2 SVGAGI. V lost 0 bases and J lost 7; bases outside the gene matches: 7. CDR3: CASSYSVGSGRNEQFF. Written as DNA, the CDR3 is TGTGCCAGCAGTTACTCCGTGGGGAGCGGGAGGAATGAGCAGTTCTTC.